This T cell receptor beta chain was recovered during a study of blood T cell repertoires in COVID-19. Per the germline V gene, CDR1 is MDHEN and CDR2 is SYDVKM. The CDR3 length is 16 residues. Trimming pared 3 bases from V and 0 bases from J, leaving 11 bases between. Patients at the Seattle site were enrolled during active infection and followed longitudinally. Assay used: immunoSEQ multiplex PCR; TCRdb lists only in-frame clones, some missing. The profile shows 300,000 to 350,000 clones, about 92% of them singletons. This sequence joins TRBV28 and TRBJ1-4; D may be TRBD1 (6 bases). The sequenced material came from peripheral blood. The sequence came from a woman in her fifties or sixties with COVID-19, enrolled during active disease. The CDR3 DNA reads TGTGCCAGCAGTTTCCAGGGGAGGGCAACTAATGAAAAACTGTTTTTT. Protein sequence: CASSFQGRATNEKLFF.